The rows below give T cell receptor beta chains drawn from one sample of a study of CD4 T cells in relation to SARS-CoV-2 and coronaviruses. Antigens of these TCRs are unknown. Profiling relied on immunoSEQ multiplex PCR, and the TCRdb table lists in-frame clones only, not all of them. The sample yields around 15,000 clones, 79% seen once. The specimen sequenced was CD4+ T cells from PBMCs, cultured in vitro. These receptors all come from a human donor in good health. CDR3s include the opening cysteine and the closing phenylalanine or tryptophan. D genes are given only for firm matches. Some rows have no size entry. The others give once, few or many, or a class for an expanded clone.

j_call: TRBJ1-1; v_call: TRBV11-2; d_call: NA; clone_size: few; cdr3_aa: CASSNLGTWLAFF; cdr3_nt: TGTGCCAGCAGCAACCTGGGGACTTGGCTGGCTTTCTTT
j_call: TRBJ2-1; v_call: TRBV9; d_call: TRBD2; clone_size: NA; cdr3_aa: CASSADISGGLTYNEQFF; cdr3_nt: TGTGCCAGCAGCGCCGATATTAGCGGGGGGTTAACCTACAATGAGCAGTTCTTC
j_call: TRBJ1-3; v_call: TRBV3-1/TRBV3-2; d_call: NA; clone_size: NA; cdr3_aa: CASSQESRGNTIYF; cdr3_nt: TGTGCCAGCAGCCAAGAAAGCAGAGGAAACACCATATATTTT
j_call: TRBJ2-1; v_call: TRBV19; d_call: TRBD2; clone_size: NA; cdr3_aa: CASSISAYGLASGGAPYNEQFF; cdr3_nt: TGTGCCAGTAGTATCAGTGCGTACGGGCTGGCTAGCGGGGGGGCCCCCTACAATGAGCAGTTCTTC
j_call: TRBJ2-7; v_call: TRBV5-1; d_call: NA; clone_size: NA; cdr3_aa: CASSFNSLSYEQYF; cdr3_nt: TGCGCCAGCAGCTTTAACAGCCTCTCCTACGAGCAGTACTTC
j_call: TRBJ1-1; v_call: TRBV6-2/TRBV6-3; d_call: NA; clone_size: NA; cdr3_aa: CASSYSPRSPEAFF; cdr3_nt: TGTGCCAGCAGTTACTCTCCCCGGAGCCCTGAAGCTTTCTTT
j_call: TRBJ1-2; v_call: TRBV19; d_call: NA; clone_size: NA; cdr3_aa: CASSMDIYGYTF; cdr3_nt: TGTGCCAGTAGTATGGATATCTATGGCTACACCTTC
j_call: TRBJ2-7; v_call: TRBV10-3; d_call: NA; clone_size: NA; cdr3_aa: CAISESRRDTLFEQYF; cdr3_nt: TGTGCCATCAGTGAGTCTCGGAGGGACACCCTTTTTGAGCAGTACTTC
j_call: TRBJ2-4; v_call: TRBV25-1; d_call: NA; clone_size: NA; cdr3_aa: CASSEWDWQNIQYF; cdr3_nt: TGTGCCAGCAGTGAATGGGACTGGCAAAACATTCAGTACTTC
j_call: TRBJ2-5; v_call: TRBV2; d_call: TRBD2; clone_size: NA; cdr3_aa: CASSEVLSGGETQYF; cdr3_nt: TGTGCCAGCAGTGAAGTTCTAAGCGGGGGCGAGACCCAGTACTTC
j_call: TRBJ1-2; v_call: TRBV19; d_call: NA; clone_size: NA; cdr3_aa: CASMVLGEASYGYTF; cdr3_nt: TGTGCCAGTATGGTGCTAGGTGAAGCAAGCTATGGCTACACCTTC
j_call: TRBJ2-7; v_call: TRBV12-3/TRBV12-4; d_call: NA; clone_size: NA; cdr3_aa: CASSLYREYEQYF; cdr3_nt: TGTGCCAGCAGTTTGTACAGAGAGTACGAGCAGTACTTC
j_call: TRBJ1-6; v_call: TRBV2; d_call: NA; clone_size: NA; cdr3_aa: CASSVTATNNSPLHF; cdr3_nt: TGTGCCAGCAGTGTAACCGCTACTAATAATTCACCCCTCCACTTT
j_call: TRBJ2-7; v_call: TRBV19; d_call: NA; clone_size: few; cdr3_aa: CASSPWGGRGTYEQYF; cdr3_nt: TGTGCCAGTAGTCCGTGGGGCGGGCGAGGAACCTACGAGCAGTACTTC
j_call: TRBJ1-1; v_call: TRBV19; d_call: TRBD1; clone_size: NA; cdr3_aa: CASSTTGDSNTEAFF; cdr3_nt: TGTGCCAGTAGTACCACAGGGGATTCGAACACTGAAGCTTTCTTT
j_call: TRBJ2-1; v_call: TRBV4-3; d_call: TRBD2; clone_size: NA; cdr3_aa: CASSLLAGAAEQFF; cdr3_nt: TGCGCCAGCAGCCTCTTAGCGGGAGCCGCTGAGCAGTTCTTC
j_call: TRBJ1-4; v_call: TRBV14; d_call: TRBD1; clone_size: NA; cdr3_aa: CASSQDSWGRGTGVEKLFF; cdr3_nt: TGTGCCAGCAGCCAAGATAGTTGGGGCCGCGGGACAGGGGTCGAAAAACTGTTTTTT
j_call: TRBJ2-2; v_call: TRBV4-1; d_call: NA; clone_size: NA; cdr3_aa: CASSRKQGYEGAGELFF; cdr3_nt: TGCGCCAGCAGCCGAAAACAGGGATACGAAGGAGCCGGGGAGCTGTTTTTT
j_call: TRBJ1-5; v_call: TRBV7-2; d_call: NA; clone_size: NA; cdr3_aa: CASSLELSSNQPQHF; cdr3_nt: TGTGCCAGCAGCTTAGAGCTGTCTAGCAATCAGCCCCAGCATTTT
j_call: TRBJ2-3; v_call: TRBV5-1; d_call: NA; clone_size: NA; cdr3_aa: CASSLGGSTDTQYF; cdr3_nt: TGCGCCAGCAGCTTGGGGGGGAGCACAGATACGCAGTATTTT
j_call: TRBJ1-4; v_call: TRBV7-8; d_call: NA; clone_size: NA; cdr3_aa: CASSYNEKLFF; cdr3_nt: TGTGCCAGCAGCTACAATGAAAAACTGTTTTTT
j_call: TRBJ1-2; v_call: TRBV7-2; d_call: NA; clone_size: once; cdr3_aa: CATTEQGGNYGYTF; cdr3_nt: TGTGCCACCACGGAGCAGGGAGGTAACTATGGCTACACCTTC
j_call: TRBJ2-4; v_call: TRBV21-1; d_call: NA; clone_size: NA; cdr3_aa: CASSKSTSWRGEAKNIQYF; cdr3_nt: TGTGCCAGCAGCAAATCGACTAGCTGGAGGGGGGAGGCCAAAAACATTCAGTACTTC
j_call: TRBJ1-4; v_call: TRBV2; d_call: NA; clone_size: few; cdr3_aa: CASSEVEKLFF; cdr3_nt: TGTGCCAGCAGTGAAGTTGAAAAACTGTTTTTT
j_call: TRBJ1-2; v_call: TRBV7-9; d_call: NA; clone_size: NA; cdr3_aa: CASSGLLNYGYTF; cdr3_nt: TGTGCCAGCAGTGGACTGTTAAACTATGGCTACACCTTC
j_call: TRBJ2-1; v_call: TRBV19; d_call: TRBD2; clone_size: once; cdr3_aa: CASSTRGGAYNEQFF; cdr3_nt: TGTGCCAGTAGTACTCGCGGGGGGGCGTACAATGAGCAGTTCTTC
j_call: TRBJ1-1; v_call: TRBV11-1; d_call: NA; clone_size: NA; cdr3_aa: CASSLGRWNTEAFF; cdr3_nt: TGTGCCAGCAGCTTGGGACGGTGGAACACTGAAGCTTTCTTT
j_call: TRBJ2-3; v_call: TRBV10-1; d_call: NA; clone_size: NA; cdr3_aa: CASSFTGLKDTDTQYF; cdr3_nt: TGCGCCAGCAGCTTCACCGGGCTAAAAGACACAGATACGCAGTATTTT
j_call: TRBJ2-3; v_call: TRBV5-1; d_call: TRBD2; clone_size: NA; cdr3_aa: CASSLVLSRGEGTQYF; cdr3_nt: TGCGCCAGCAGCTTGGTATTATCCCGTGGGGAGGGTACGCAGTATTTT
j_call: TRBJ1-1; v_call: TRBV25-1; d_call: NA; clone_size: NA; cdr3_aa: CASSGVGGGTEAFF; cdr3_nt: TGTGCCAGCAGTGGGGTCGGGGGAGGGACTGAAGCTTTCTTT
j_call: TRBJ2-3; v_call: TRBV5-4; d_call: TRBD2; clone_size: few; cdr3_aa: CASSHQGGSTDTQYF; cdr3_nt: TGTGCCAGCAGCCACCAGGGAGGGAGCACAGATACGCAGTATTTT
j_call: TRBJ2-1; v_call: TRBV11-2; d_call: TRBD2; clone_size: NA; cdr3_aa: CASSLARLAGAYNEQFF; cdr3_nt: TGTGCCAGCAGCTTAGCCCGACTAGCGGGAGCCTACAATGAGCAGTTCTTC
j_call: TRBJ2-7; v_call: TRBV14; d_call: TRBD2; clone_size: few; cdr3_aa: CASSLTSGHEQYF; cdr3_nt: TGTGCCAGCAGCCTTACTAGCGGGCACGAGCAGTACTTC
j_call: TRBJ2-6; v_call: TRBV6-2/TRBV6-3; d_call: TRBD2; clone_size: NA; cdr3_aa: CASSFLLGGASGANVLTF; cdr3_nt: TGTGCCAGCAGCTTCCTGCTCGGGGGGGCTTCTGGGGCCAACGTCCTGACTTTC
j_call: TRBJ2-7; v_call: TRBV7-2; d_call: NA; clone_size: few; cdr3_aa: CASSPGLYEQYF; cdr3_nt: TGTGCCAGCAGCCCCGGACTCTACGAGCAGTACTTC
j_call: TRBJ1-5; v_call: TRBV7-2; d_call: NA; clone_size: NA; cdr3_aa: CASSLGYTNQPQHF; cdr3_nt: TGTGCCAGCAGCTTAGGCTACACCAATCAGCCCCAGCATTTT
j_call: TRBJ1-2; v_call: TRBV19; d_call: TRBD1; clone_size: NA; cdr3_aa: CATRQGAVYGYTF; cdr3_nt: TGTGCCACAAGACAGGGGGCAGTCTATGGCTACACCTTC
j_call: TRBJ1-1; v_call: TRBV7-2; d_call: NA; clone_size: NA; cdr3_aa: CASSTHGGDTEAFF; cdr3_nt: TGTGCCAGCAGCACCCACGGAGGGGACACTGAAGCTTTCTTT
j_call: TRBJ2-3; v_call: TRBV11-2; d_call: TRBD2; clone_size: NA; cdr3_aa: CASSSSGGAWTQYF; cdr3_nt: TGTGCCAGCAGCTCTAGCGGGGGGGCGTGGACGCAGTATTTT
j_call: TRBJ2-5; v_call: TRBV3-1/TRBV3-2; d_call: NA; clone_size: NA; cdr3_aa: CASSQDVATQETQYF; cdr3_nt: TGTGCCAGCAGCCAAGATGTCGCGACACAAGAGACCCAGTACTTC
j_call: TRBJ1-2; v_call: TRBV7-2; d_call: NA; clone_size: NA; cdr3_aa: CASSLVGGEGYTF; cdr3_nt: TGTGCCAGCAGCTTAGTAGGGGGGGAAGGCTACACCTTC
j_call: TRBJ2-2; v_call: TRBV18; d_call: NA; clone_size: NA; cdr3_aa: CASSPFLAGENTGELFF; cdr3_nt: TGTGCCAGCTCACCGTTCCTGGCAGGAGAGAACACCGGGGAGCTGTTTTTT
j_call: TRBJ2-7; v_call: TRBV27; d_call: NA; clone_size: NA; cdr3_aa: CASSFLPVGRYEQYF; cdr3_nt: TGTGCCAGCAGTTTTCTTCCCGTGGGTCGCTACGAGCAGTACTTC
j_call: TRBJ2-1; v_call: TRBV5-8; d_call: NA; clone_size: NA; cdr3_aa: CASSPGGRLYNEQFF; cdr3_nt: TGTGCCAGCAGTCCAGGCGGCAGACTTTACAATGAGCAGTTCTTC
j_call: TRBJ1-5; v_call: TRBV19; d_call: TRBD1; clone_size: NA; cdr3_aa: CASSKGTDYSNQPQHF; cdr3_nt: TGTGCCAGTAGTAAGGGGACAGACTATAGCAATCAGCCCCAGCATTTT
j_call: TRBJ1-4; v_call: TRBV20-1; d_call: TRBD1; clone_size: NA; cdr3_aa: CSASMTGSWSEKLFF; cdr3_nt: TGCAGTGCTAGTATGACAGGGTCATGGAGTGAAAAACTGTTTTTT
j_call: TRBJ1-6; v_call: TRBV5-1; d_call: TRBD1; clone_size: NA; cdr3_aa: CASSARTGRGFSPLHF; cdr3_nt: TGCGCCAGCAGCGCTCGGACAGGGAGAGGTTTTTCGCCCCTCCACTTT
j_call: TRBJ1-1; v_call: TRBV3-1/TRBV3-2; d_call: NA; clone_size: NA; cdr3_aa: CASSQAEPGNTEAFF; cdr3_nt: TGTGCCAGCAGCCAGGCGGAACCAGGCAACACTGAAGCTTTCTTT
j_call: TRBJ1-2; v_call: TRBV3-1/TRBV3-2; d_call: NA; clone_size: NA; cdr3_aa: CASSQETAYGYTF; cdr3_nt: TGTGCCAGCAGCCAAGAGACAGCTTATGGCTACACCTTC
j_call: TRBJ2-7; v_call: TRBV18; d_call: NA; clone_size: NA; cdr3_aa: CASSPGHFYEQYF; cdr3_nt: TGTGCCAGCTCACCGGGACATTTCTACGAGCAGTACTTC
j_call: TRBJ1-1; v_call: TRBV12-3/TRBV12-4; d_call: NA; clone_size: NA; cdr3_aa: CASTRDYSTEAFF; cdr3_nt: TGTGCCAGCACCAGGGACTATTCCACTGAAGCTTTCTTT
j_call: TRBJ2-3; v_call: TRBV7-2; d_call: NA; clone_size: NA; cdr3_aa: CASSRPLGTLTDTQYF; cdr3_nt: TGTGCCAGCAGCCGTCCCCTAGGTACTTTGACAGATACGCAGTATTTT
j_call: TRBJ1-1; v_call: TRBV11-2; d_call: NA; clone_size: few; cdr3_aa: CASSLGTVNTEAFF; cdr3_nt: TGTGCCAGCAGCTTAGGGACAGTAAACACTGAAGCTTTCTTT
j_call: TRBJ1-5; v_call: TRBV2; d_call: NA; clone_size: few; cdr3_aa: CASTLTGGQPQHF; cdr3_nt: TGTGCCAGCACCCTTACCGGGGGTCAGCCCCAGCATTTT
j_call: TRBJ2-5; v_call: TRBV19; d_call: NA; clone_size: NA; cdr3_aa: CASSKGGQRQETQYF; cdr3_nt: TGTGCCAGTAGTAAGGGTGGACAGCGGCAAGAGACCCAGTACTTC